These T cell receptor beta chains were read from a single sample in a study of cytomegalovirus exposure and HLA in healthy donors. Sequenced by immunoSEQ multiplex PCR; TCRdb stores in-frame clones only, minus some. The profile shows 140,000 to 150,000 clones, 70% to 85% of them singletons. Sequencing was done on a sample of PBMCs. These receptors originate from a woman aged 55-70 years in good health and CMV-seropositive. Each CDR3 is given with its conserved first and last residue. Each record gives: CDR3 protein, J gene, V gene.

CDR3aa: CASTGQGTTEQFF
j_gene: TRBJ2-1
v_gene: TRBV7-6

CDR3aa: CAWSATMRGGRREKLFF
j_gene: TRBJ1-4
v_gene: TRBV30

CDR3aa: CAISDPGSTEQYF
j_gene: TRBJ2-7
v_gene: TRBV10-3

CDR3aa: CASSLVSSGSFYNEQFF
j_gene: TRBJ2-1
v_gene: TRBV5-1

CDR3aa: CASSFPGTEAFF
j_gene: TRBJ1-1
v_gene: TRBV28

CDR3aa: CASSLVGGRNEKLFF
j_gene: TRBJ1-4
v_gene: TRBV5-6

CDR3aa: CASSPRLAGQFLNEQFF
j_gene: TRBJ2-1
v_gene: TRBV7-9

CDR3aa: CASSLNRDRPNYEQYF
j_gene: TRBJ2-7
v_gene: TRBV18

CDR3aa: CASSVQTSGGKQYF
j_gene: TRBJ2-7
v_gene: TRBV6-1

CDR3aa: CASSGRGWGYTF
j_gene: TRBJ1-2
v_gene: TRBV2

CDR3aa: CASSAGGWGDTQYF
j_gene: TRBJ2-3
v_gene: TRBV9

CDR3aa: CASKWTGAEKLFF
j_gene: TRBJ1-4
v_gene: TRBV28

CDR3aa: CASSVDGSHPYEQYF
j_gene: TRBJ2-7
v_gene: TRBV2

CDR3aa: CASSSGQGRTGELFF
j_gene: TRBJ2-2
v_gene: TRBV7-2

CDR3aa: CASSQPSGGQETQYF
j_gene: TRBJ2-5
v_gene: TRBV14

CDR3aa: CASSPTTGYEQYF
j_gene: TRBJ2-7
v_gene: TRBV7-2

CDR3aa: CAWSLAGGRPNEQFF
j_gene: TRBJ2-1
v_gene: TRBV30

CDR3aa: CAIPTASGANVLTF
j_gene: TRBJ2-6
v_gene: TRBV6-1

CDR3aa: CASSYSSGGTDTQYF
j_gene: TRBJ2-3
v_gene: TRBV6-5

CDR3aa: CASSLALGNQPQHF
j_gene: TRBJ1-5
v_gene: TRBV7-2

CDR3aa: CASSFTSGTREQYF
j_gene: TRBJ2-7
v_gene: TRBV27

CDR3aa: CASSLGRQSGGYTF
j_gene: TRBJ1-2
v_gene: TRBV7-2

CDR3aa: CASGTGGSGNTIYF
j_gene: TRBJ1-3
v_gene: TRBV11-2

CDR3aa: CAWATSRVTEAFF
j_gene: TRBJ1-1
v_gene: TRBV30

CDR3aa: CASSAALGANEKLFF
j_gene: TRBJ1-4
v_gene: TRBV5-4

CDR3aa: CASSSFGSDEQYF
j_gene: TRBJ2-7
v_gene: TRBV11-2

CDR3aa: CASSQGEIGGYEQYF
j_gene: TRBJ2-7
v_gene: TRBV4-3

CDR3aa: CASSSQTSIEYEQYF
j_gene: TRBJ2-7
v_gene: TRBV28

CDR3aa: CASSLIGATLQETQYF
j_gene: TRBJ2-5
v_gene: TRBV5-6

CDR3aa: CASSATTGLVNTIYF
j_gene: TRBJ1-3
v_gene: TRBV9

CDR3aa: CASSPRHSPTDEQFF
j_gene: TRBJ2-1
v_gene: TRBV18

CDR3aa: CASSVPREGGEQYF
j_gene: TRBJ2-7
v_gene: TRBV25-1

CDR3aa: CASSQNTMLGYTF
j_gene: TRBJ1-2
v_gene: TRBV28

CDR3aa: CASSYTDTEAFF
j_gene: TRBJ1-1
v_gene: TRBV6-6

CDR3aa: CASSFLPWAPQHF
j_gene: TRBJ1-5
v_gene: TRBV28

CDR3aa: CASSATGGSYEQYF
j_gene: TRBJ2-7
v_gene: TRBV10-2

CDR3aa: CASSSDSFTGELFF
j_gene: TRBJ2-2
v_gene: TRBV7-3

CDR3aa: CASSQGLASSYEQYF
j_gene: TRBJ2-7
v_gene: TRBV4-1

CDR3aa: CASSMSSYNEQFF
j_gene: TRBJ2-1
v_gene: TRBV19

CDR3aa: CASNPVGVETQYF
j_gene: TRBJ2-5
v_gene: TRBV5-4

CDR3aa: CAWGIAGGREQFF
j_gene: TRBJ2-1
v_gene: TRBV5-5

CDR3aa: CASKKGQSTEAFF
j_gene: TRBJ1-1
v_gene: TRBV6-5

CDR3aa: CASSFRGRDTEAFF
j_gene: TRBJ1-1
v_gene: TRBV27

CDR3aa: CASSVRPGVNEQFF
j_gene: TRBJ2-1
v_gene: TRBV5-1

CDR3aa: CSVEDSVGNEQFF
j_gene: TRBJ2-1
v_gene: TRBV29-1

CDR3aa: CASSKGDRREQYF
j_gene: TRBJ2-7
v_gene: TRBV21-1

CDR3aa: CASSSWTGTNSPLHF
j_gene: TRBJ1-6
v_gene: TRBV5-1